These 9 T cell receptor beta chains came from one sample sequenced in a study of CD8 T cells in ankylosing spondylitis. Study findings and constraints: For ankylosing spondylitis blood, a TCR beta motif of under 10 highly homologous variants appeared characteristic.

Which antigens these TCRs recognize remains unknown. In TCRdb, the 5' RACE reads were re-called with MiXCR into one record per CDR3 protein. The table records a few hundred thousand distinct CDR3 sequences, 20% to 25% of them present only once. The sequenced material came from blood, either unsorted or a sorted T cell fraction (not recorded which). The origin of the receptors is a male donor with ankylosing spondylitis.

This clonotype has a handful of counts. This chain links TRBV21-1 with TRBJ2-7; the table's TRBD1 call for D was not verified on the DNA. TRBV21-1 is designated a pseudogene. The CDR3 extends over 15 amino acids. CDR3 bases: TGTGCCAGCAGCTCGTCTGGGACAGGGTCGTTGGAGCAGTACTTC. Its protein product is CASSSSGTGSLEQYF.

The table lists this clonotype with many counts. CDR3 coding DNA: TGTGCCAGCAGCATGACAACAGATACGCAGTATTTT. Protein product: CASSMTTDTQYF. V usage is TRBV28 and J usage is TRBJ2-3; D remains ambiguous. Between the trimmed V and J ends, which lost 6 bases and 3 bases, there was a span of 7 bases. The CDR3 consists of 12 residues. The germline V gene encodes CDR1 MDHEN and CDR2 SYDVKM.

The gene calls are TRBV5-1 and TRBJ1-1; TRBD1 aligns across 10 bases. Losses at the gene ends were 4 bases for V and 2 bases for J; bases not matched to a gene: 5. This CDR3 contains 15 residues. Germline CDR1 reads SGHRS; CDR2 reads YFSETQ. The CDR3 protein is CASSPGQGKNTEAFF. The CDR3 bases are TGCGCCAGCAGCCCGGGACAGGGGAAAAACACTGAAGCTTTCTTT.

This clonotype has only a few counts. This sequence joins TRBV18 and TRBJ2-7, with D possibly matching TRBD1 (5 bases). The CDR3 runs 16 residues. Germline CDR1 KGHSH, CDR2 LQKENI. The V end lost 2 bases, the J end lost 2 bases, and 16 bases lay between the germline ends. DNA of the CDR3: TGTGCCAGCTCACCATCCTTAGGGGAAGCAACCTACGAGCAGTACTTC. Translating it yields CASSPSLGEATYEQYF.

This clonotype was counted a few times. CDR3 region: CASTPRGYPTEAFF. The CDR3 nucleotides are TGTGCCAGCACCCCACGGGGGTATCCGACTGAAGCTTTCTTT. V is TRBV6-2 or TRBV6-3 and J is TRBJ1-1; TRBD1 is a possible D gene (5 bases). This CDR3 has 14 amino acids. Germline-derived CDR1 and CDR2 are MNHEY and SVGEGT. Trimming took off 7 bases at V and 5 bases at J, with 17 bases between the two ends.

Only one count was recorded for this clonotype. V is TRBV9 and J is TRBJ2-7; TRBD2 is a possible D gene (5 bases). This CDR3 has 17 residues. With 4 bases removed from V and 7 bases from J, the gap between germline ends came to 27 bases. Germline values: CDR1 SGDLS, CDR2 YYNGEE. CDR3 protein: CASSPPRQAGRFWEQYF. The CDR3 region has the DNA TGTGCCAGCAGCCCCCCAAGGCAGGCGGGCCGTTTTTGGGAGCAGTACTTC.

This clonotype was detected a few times. The chain links TRBV5-1 to TRBJ2-7, with D possibly being TRBD2 (6 bases). The CDR3 has 16 amino acids. V lost 0 bases, J lost 7 bases, and 20 bases lay in between. Germline V gene data show CDR1 as SGHRS and CDR2 as YFSETQ. In nucleotides, the CDR3 is TGCGCCAGCAGCTTGGGACCCGGGAGCATGGTGATGGAGCAGTACTTC. Residues: CASSLGPGSMVMEQYF.

A few counts support this clonotype. The chain couples TRBV5-6 to TRBJ2-2; 12 nucleotides align to TRBD1. J was trimmed by 5 bases and V by 4 bases; bases with no gene match: 3. Germline lookup yields CDR1 SGHDT and CDR2 YYEEEE. There are 15 residues in the CDR3. The CDR3 protein is CASSRDRGLTGELFF. CDR3 sequence (DNA): TGTGCCAGCAGCCGGGACAGGGGGCTAACCGGGGAGCTGTTTTTT.

This clonotype was detected a few times. V gene TRBV5-1 combines with J gene TRBJ1-1; tentatively, D is TRBD1 (6 bases). Germline V gives CDR1 SGHRS, CDR2 YFSETQ. V lost 0 bases and J 2 bases, leaving 8 bases between the germline ends. The CDR3 is 14 residues long. The DNA for the CDR3 is TGCGCCAGCAGCTTGGGACAGGATAACACTGAAGCTTTCTTT. It specifies CASSLGQDNTEAFF.